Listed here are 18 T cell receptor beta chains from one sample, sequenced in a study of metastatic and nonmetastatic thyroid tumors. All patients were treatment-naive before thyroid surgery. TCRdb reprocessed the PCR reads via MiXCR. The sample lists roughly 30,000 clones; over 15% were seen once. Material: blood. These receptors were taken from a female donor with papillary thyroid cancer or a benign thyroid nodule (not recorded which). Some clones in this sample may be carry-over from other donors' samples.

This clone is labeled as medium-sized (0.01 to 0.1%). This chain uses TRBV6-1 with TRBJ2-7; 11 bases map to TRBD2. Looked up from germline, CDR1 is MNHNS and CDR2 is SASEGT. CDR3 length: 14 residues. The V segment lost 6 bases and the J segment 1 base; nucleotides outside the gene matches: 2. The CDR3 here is CASRRLAGSYEQYF. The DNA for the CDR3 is TGTGCCAGCAGAAGACTAGCGGGGTCCTACGAGCAGTACTTC.

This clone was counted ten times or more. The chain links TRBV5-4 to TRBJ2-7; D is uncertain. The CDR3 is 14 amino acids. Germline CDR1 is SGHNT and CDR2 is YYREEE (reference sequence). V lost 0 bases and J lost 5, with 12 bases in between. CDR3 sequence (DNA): TGTGCCAGCAGCTTGGAGATCAAGGTTCACGAGCAGTACTTC. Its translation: CASSLEIKVHEQYF.

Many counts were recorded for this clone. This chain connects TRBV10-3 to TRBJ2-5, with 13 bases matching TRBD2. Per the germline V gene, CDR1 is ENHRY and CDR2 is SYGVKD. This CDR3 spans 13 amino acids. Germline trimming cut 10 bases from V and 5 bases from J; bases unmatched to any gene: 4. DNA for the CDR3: TGTGCCAGTACTAGCGGGAGGGCTGAGACCCAGTACTTC. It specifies CASTSGRAETQYF.

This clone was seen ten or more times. This CDR3 is CASSLAGGLETQYF. The CDR3 coding sequence is TGCGCCAGCAGCTTGGCAGGGGGCTTGGAGACCCAGTACTTC. The chain employs TRBV5-1 and TRBJ2-5; 8 nucleotides agree with TRBD1. Germline lookup yields CDR1 SGHRS and CDR2 YFSETQ. CDR3 length: 14 residues. Germline trimming cut 0 bases from V and 5 bases from J; bases unmatched to any gene: 3.

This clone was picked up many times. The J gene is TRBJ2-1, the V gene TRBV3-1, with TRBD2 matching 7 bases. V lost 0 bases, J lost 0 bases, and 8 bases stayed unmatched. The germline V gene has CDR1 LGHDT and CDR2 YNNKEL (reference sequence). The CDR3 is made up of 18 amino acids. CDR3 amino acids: CASSQDGLAASSYNEQFF. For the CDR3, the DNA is TGTGCCAGCAGCCAAGATGGCCTAGCGGCAAGCTCCTACAATGAGCAGTTCTTC.

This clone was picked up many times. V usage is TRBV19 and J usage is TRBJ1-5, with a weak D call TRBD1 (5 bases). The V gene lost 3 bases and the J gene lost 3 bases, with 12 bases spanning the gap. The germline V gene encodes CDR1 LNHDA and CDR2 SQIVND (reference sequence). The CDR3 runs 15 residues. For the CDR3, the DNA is TGTGCCAGTAGTATGGGCAGGGCCCCCAATCAGCCCCAGCATTTT. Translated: CASSMGRAPNQPQHF.

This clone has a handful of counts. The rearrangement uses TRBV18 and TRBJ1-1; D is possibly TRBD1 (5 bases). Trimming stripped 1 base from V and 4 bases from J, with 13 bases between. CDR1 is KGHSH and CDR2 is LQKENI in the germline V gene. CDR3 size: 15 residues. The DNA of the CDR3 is TGTGCCAGCTCACCACGCATGGGGCAGGGCACTGAAGCTTTCTTT. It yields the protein CASSPRMGQGTEAFF.

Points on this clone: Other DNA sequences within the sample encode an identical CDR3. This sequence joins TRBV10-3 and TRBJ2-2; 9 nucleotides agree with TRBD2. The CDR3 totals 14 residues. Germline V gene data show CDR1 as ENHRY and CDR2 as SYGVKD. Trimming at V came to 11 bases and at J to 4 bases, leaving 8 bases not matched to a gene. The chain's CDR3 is CAYRAGGATGELFF. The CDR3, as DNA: TGTGCCTACCGGGCGGGGGGGGCCACCGGGGAGCTGTTTTTT.

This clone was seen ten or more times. The CDR3 here is CASRTPSQRGGSTDTQYF. In nucleotides, the CDR3 is TGTGCCAGCAGAACCCCCTCCCAGCGGGGGGGTTCCACAGATACGCAGTATTTT. J is TRBJ2-3 and V is TRBV6-5, with 10 bases aligning to TRBD2. The germline V gene has CDR1 MNHEY and CDR2 SVGAGI. V trimming: 6 bases; J trimming: 2 bases; junction bases outside the gene matches: 14. CDR3 size: 18 residues.

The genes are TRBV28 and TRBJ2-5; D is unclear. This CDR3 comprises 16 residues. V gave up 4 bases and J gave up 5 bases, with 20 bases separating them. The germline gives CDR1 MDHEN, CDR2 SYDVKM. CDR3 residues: CASSSARLLLRETQYF. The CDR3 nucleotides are TGTGCCAGCAGTTCGGCTAGGTTGCTCCTCCGGGAGACCCAGTACTTC.

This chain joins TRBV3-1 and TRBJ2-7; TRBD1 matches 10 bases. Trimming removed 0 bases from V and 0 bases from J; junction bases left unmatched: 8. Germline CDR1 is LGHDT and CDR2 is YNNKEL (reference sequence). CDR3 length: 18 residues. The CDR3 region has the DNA TGTGCCAGCAGCCAAGACTTGCTTGGGACAGGGGTCTCCTACGAGCAGTACTTC. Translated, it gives CASSQDLLGTGVSYEQYF.

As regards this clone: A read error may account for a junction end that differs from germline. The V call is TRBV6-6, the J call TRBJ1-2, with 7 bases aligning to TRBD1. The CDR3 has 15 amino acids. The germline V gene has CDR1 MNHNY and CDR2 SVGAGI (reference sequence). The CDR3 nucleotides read TGTGCCGGCAGTTACTCTCCGGGACAGTTCTATGGCCACACCTTC. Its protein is CAGSYSPGQFYGHTF.

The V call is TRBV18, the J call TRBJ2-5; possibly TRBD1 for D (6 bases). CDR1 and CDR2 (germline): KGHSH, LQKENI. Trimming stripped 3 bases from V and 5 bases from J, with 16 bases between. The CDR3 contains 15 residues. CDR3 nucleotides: TGTGCCAGCTCACCCCCGCAGGGGCTGGGGGAGACCCAGTACTTC. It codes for CASSPPQGLGETQYF.

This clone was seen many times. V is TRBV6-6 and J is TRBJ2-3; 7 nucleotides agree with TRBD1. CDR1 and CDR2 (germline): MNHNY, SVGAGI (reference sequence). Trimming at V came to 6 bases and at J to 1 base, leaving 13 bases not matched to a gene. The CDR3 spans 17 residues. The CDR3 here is CASRKGTAEFGTDTQYF. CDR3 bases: TGTGCCAGCAGAAAAGGGACAGCAGAGTTTGGCACAGATACGCAGTATTTT.

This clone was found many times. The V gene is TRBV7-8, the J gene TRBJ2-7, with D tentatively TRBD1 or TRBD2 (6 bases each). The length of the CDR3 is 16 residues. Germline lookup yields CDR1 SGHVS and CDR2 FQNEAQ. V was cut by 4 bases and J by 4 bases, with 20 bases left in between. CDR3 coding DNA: TGTGCCAGCAGCTCCTCACAGGGACCCGCGGGATACGAGCAGTACTTC. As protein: CASSSSQGPAGYEQYF. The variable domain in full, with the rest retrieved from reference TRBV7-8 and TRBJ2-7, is GAGVSQSPRYKVAKRGQDVALRCDPISGHVSLFWYQQALGQGPEFLTYFQNEAQLDKSGLPSDRFFAERPEGSVSTLKIQRTQQEDSAVYLCASSSSQGPAGYEQYFGPGTRLTVT.

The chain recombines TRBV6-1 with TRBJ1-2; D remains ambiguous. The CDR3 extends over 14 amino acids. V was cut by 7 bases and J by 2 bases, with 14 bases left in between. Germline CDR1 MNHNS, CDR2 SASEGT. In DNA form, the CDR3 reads TGTGCCAGCACGTCGCCCGGGAGAAACTATGGCTACACCTTC. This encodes CASTSPGRNYGYTF.

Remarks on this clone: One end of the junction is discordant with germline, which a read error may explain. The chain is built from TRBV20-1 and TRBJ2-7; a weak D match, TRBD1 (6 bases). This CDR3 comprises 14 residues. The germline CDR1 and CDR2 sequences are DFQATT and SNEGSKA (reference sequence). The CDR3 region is CSVRRGQGNSPLNF. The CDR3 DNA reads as TGCAGTGTCAGAAGAGGGCAGGGGAATTCACCCCTCAACTTC.

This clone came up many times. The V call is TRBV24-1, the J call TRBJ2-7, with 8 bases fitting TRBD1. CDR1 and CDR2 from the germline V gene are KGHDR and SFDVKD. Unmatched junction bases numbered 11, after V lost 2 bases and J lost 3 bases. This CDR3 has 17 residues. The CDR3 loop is CATSDSGAGQGGYEQYF. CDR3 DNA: TGTGCCACCAGTGATTCGGGGGCTGGACAGGGAGGCTACGAGCAGTACTTC.